At least ten counts were recorded for the clone carrying this T cell receptor beta chain. TCRdb re-derived calls from the RT-PCR reads in MiXCR, one entry per CDR3 protein. The table shows about 680,000 distinct CDR3 sequences, with 14% occurring only once. The CDR3 consists of 15 residues. The junction had 16 bases not matched to a gene; V was cut back by 10 bases and J by 7 bases. The sample comprised memory CD4+ T cells from blood. The V gene is TRBV12-3 or TRBV12-4, the J gene TRBJ1-5, with 7 nucleotides matching TRBD1. The TCR was taken from a female donor in good health, serving as a healthy control. The CDR3 reads CATSDLYRGEQPQHF. The CDR3 DNA reads TGTGCCACCTCAGATTTATACAGGGGAGAGCAGCCCCAGCATTTT.